This entry is about one T cell receptor beta chain. Its specificity is unknown. Naive CD8+ T cells carried a CD45RO-CCR7+CD27+CD95- phenotype. The data originate from a study of CXCR3-negative and CXCR3-positive naive CD8 T cells. The CDR3 runs 12 residues. The germline gives CDR1 LNHDA, CDR2 SQIVND (reference sequence). The authors made the TRB cDNA libraries by 5' RACE using UMI labels. TCRdb derives one entry per CDR3 protein from the 5' RACE reads, leaving out DNA. In total, the table holds tens of thousands of distinct CDR3 sequences. Study-wide points: Cryopreserved cells partially lost CXCR3 expression, and fresh PBMCs were used in most assays. Much lower diversity was found in memory CD8+ cells, while both naive subsets had comparably high diversity. Hydrophobicity was higher for TRB CDR3s found in CXCR3-positive naive cells than in CXCR3-negative naive cells.

This chain links TRBV19 with TRBJ1-1. This receptor was identified in a human donor in good health. Some clones in this sample may be carry-over from other donors' samples. Sequenced input: naive CXCR3+ CD8+ T cells from blood. Subset noted: CD45RO-CCR7+CD27+CD95- naive CD8+ T cells expressing CXCR3 (TNR3+). CDR3 in amino acids: CASSIGTVEAFF.